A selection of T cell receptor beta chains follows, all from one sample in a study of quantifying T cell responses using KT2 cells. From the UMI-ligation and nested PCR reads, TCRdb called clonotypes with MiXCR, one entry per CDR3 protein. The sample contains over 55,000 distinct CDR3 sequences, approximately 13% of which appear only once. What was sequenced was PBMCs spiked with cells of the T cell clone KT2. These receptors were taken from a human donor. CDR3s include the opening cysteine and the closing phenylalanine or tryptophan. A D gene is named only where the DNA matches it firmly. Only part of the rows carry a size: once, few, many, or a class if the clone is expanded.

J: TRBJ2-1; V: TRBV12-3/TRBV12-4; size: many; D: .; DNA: TGTGCCAGCAGTCCCCCCGACCCGGGGAATGAGCAGTTCTTC; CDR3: CASSPPDPGNEQFF
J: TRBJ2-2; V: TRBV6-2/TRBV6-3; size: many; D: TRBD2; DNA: TGTGCCAGCAGCCACGGACTAGCGGCCCCTAGGACCGGGGAGCTGTTTTTT; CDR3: CASSHGLAAPRTGELFF
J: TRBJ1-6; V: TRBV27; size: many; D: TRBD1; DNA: TGTGCCAGCAGAATACAGGGGAGCAATTCACCCCTCCACTTT; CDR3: CASRIQGSNSPLHF
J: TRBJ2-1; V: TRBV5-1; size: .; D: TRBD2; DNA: TGCGCCAGCAGCCCGGCCCTAGCGGGAAGAAAGGGTAATGAGCAGTTCTTC; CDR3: CASSPALAGRKGNEQFF
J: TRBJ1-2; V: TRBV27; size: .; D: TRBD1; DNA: TGTGCCAGCAGTTTGAGCGGTTGGGCAGCAGGGGGCGGTGGCTACACCTTC; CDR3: CASSLSGWAAGGGGYTF
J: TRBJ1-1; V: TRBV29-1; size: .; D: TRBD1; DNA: TGCAGCGCACAGACAGGGGGTAAAGAGAACACTGAAGCTTTCTTT; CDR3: CSAQTGGKENTEAFF
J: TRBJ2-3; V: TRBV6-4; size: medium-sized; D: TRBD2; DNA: TGTGCCAGCAGTGACGGGACTAGCGACACAGATACGCAGTATTTT; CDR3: CASSDGTSDTDTQYF
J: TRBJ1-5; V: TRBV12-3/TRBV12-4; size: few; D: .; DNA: TGTGCCAGCAGTTTAGAGCAGGGCCCGGGGCCCCAGCATTTT; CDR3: CASSLEQGPGPQHF
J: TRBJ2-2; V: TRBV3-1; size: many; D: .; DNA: TGTGCCAGCAGCCAATATAGGGACCTGCGGGTGATTGACACCGGGGAGCTGTTTTTT; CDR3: CASSQYRDLRVIDTGELFF
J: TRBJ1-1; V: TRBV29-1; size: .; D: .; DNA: TGCAGTCATTCATGGGGCCCCCAACACACTGAAGCTTTCTTT; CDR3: CSHSWGPQHTEAFF
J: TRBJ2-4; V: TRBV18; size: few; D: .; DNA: TGTGCCAGCTCACCACCACGACAATCGCTAGCCAAAAACATTCAGTACTTC; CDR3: CASSPPRQSLAKNIQYF
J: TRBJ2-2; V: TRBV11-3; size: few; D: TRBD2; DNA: TGTGCCAGCAGCCTCGGACTAGCGGGAGGCGGGGAGCTGTTTTTT; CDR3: CASSLGLAGGGELFF
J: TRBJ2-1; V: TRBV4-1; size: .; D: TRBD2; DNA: TGCGCCAGCAGCCAAGTAGTAGGCGGGGGGGGTTACAATGAGCAGTTCTTC; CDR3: CASSQVVGGGGYNEQFF
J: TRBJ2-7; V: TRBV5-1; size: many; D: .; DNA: TGCGCCAGCAGCTCGGAGGGTTGGTACGAGCAGTACTTC; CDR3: CASSSEGWYEQYF
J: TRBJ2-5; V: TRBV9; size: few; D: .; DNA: TGTGCCAGCAGCGTAAACGTAGGGAAAGAGACCCAGTACTTC; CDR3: CASSVNVGKETQYF
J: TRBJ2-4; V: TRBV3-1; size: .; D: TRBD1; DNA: TGTGCCAGCAGCCATCGAAGGGGGCAAAACATTCAGTACTTC; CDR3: CASSHRRGQNIQYF
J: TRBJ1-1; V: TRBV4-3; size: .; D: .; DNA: TGCGCCAGCAGCCAAGCGACAGGCATGAACACTGAAGCTTTCTTT; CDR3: CASSQATGMNTEAFF
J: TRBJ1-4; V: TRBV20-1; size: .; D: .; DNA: TGCAGTGCGACGGCGGCCGTTGGGATTTTCAGAGAAAAACTGTTTTTT; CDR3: CSATAAVGIFREKLFF
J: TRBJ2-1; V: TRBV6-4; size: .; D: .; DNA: TGTGCCACCAGTGACCCCGACAGCAACAATGAGCAGTTCTTC; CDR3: CATSDPDSNNEQFF
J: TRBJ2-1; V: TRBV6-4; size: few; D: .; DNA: TGTGCCAGCAGTGGCGGCGAATACAATGAGCAGTTCTTC; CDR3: CASSGGEYNEQFF